Shown below are 17 T cell receptor beta chains from a single sample sequenced in a study of T cell changes during pregnancy in multiple sclerosis (dated by TCRdb to the late 2010s). Receptors were amplified or captured by the immunoSEQ multiplex PCR assay. Held by TCRdb, this immuneACCESS table contains in-frame sequences only and omits some clones. Under half of the omission traces to an unresolved V gene where checked; the cause of the rest is unknown. The sample profile shows approximately 59,000 clones; 91% of them were found once. The top ten constitute 1.3% to 1.5% of the sample. Specimen: peripheral blood, collected in the third trimester of pregnancy. These receptor sequences come from a female donor in good health, enrolled as a control in a pregnancy study.

This chain joins TRBV2 and TRBJ2-1; D unclear. The CDR3 extends over 12 amino acids. Trimming removed 3 bases from V and 8 bases from J, with 8 bases in between. Germline V CDR1 and CDR2: SNHLY, FYNNEI. The CDR3, as DNA: TGTGCCAGCAGTGATCGGGTCGATGAGCAGTTCTTC. This gives the protein CASSDRVDEQFF.

The chain couples TRBV29-1 to TRBJ1-2; D call uncertain. This CDR3 comprises 13 residues. In germline, CDR1 is SQVTM, CDR2 ANQGSEA. Trimming left V 4 bases short and J 1 base short, with 10 bases between. This CDR3 reads CSVGGVGNYGYTF. CDR3 nucleotide sequence: TGCAGCGTTGGCGGAGTGGGTAACTATGGCTACACCTTC. Filled out from reference TRBV29-1 and TRBJ1-2, the complete variable domain reads SAVISQKPSRDICQRGTSLTIQCQVDSQVTMMFWYRQQPGQSLTLIATANQGSEATYESGFVIDKFPISRPNLTFSTLTVSNMSPEDSSIYLCSVGGVGNYGYTFGSGTRLTVV.

V usage is TRBV10-3 and J usage is TRBJ2-7, with 8 bases aligning to TRBD1. Germline loops: CDR1 ENHRY, CDR2 SYGVKD. This CDR3 is 13 amino acids long. With V trimmed by 7 bases and J by 0 bases, 2 bases remained unmatched. The CDR3 sequence is CAIMDRDSYEQYF. The DNA of the CDR3 is TGTGCCATCATGGACAGGGACTCCTACGAGCAGTACTTC.

This chain connects TRBV11-2 to TRBJ1-4, with TRBD1 matching 7 bases. The CDR3 length is 15 residues. The germline V gene has CDR1 SGHAT and CDR2 FQNNGV. With 5 bases clipped from V and 1 base from J, the junction kept 4 bases outside the gene matches. DNA of the CDR3: TGTGCCAGCAGCATCACAGGGGTAACTAATGAAAAACTGTTTTTT. Translation: CASSITGVTNEKLFF. Drawing the rest from reference TRBV11-2 and TRBJ1-4, the complete variable domain is EAGVAQSPRYKIIEKRQSVAFWCNPISGHATLYWYQQILGQGPKLLIQFQNNGVVDDSQLPKDRFSAERLKGVDSTLKIQPAKLEDSAVYLCASSITGVTNEKLFFGSGTQLSVL.

The J gene is TRBJ1-2, the V gene TRBV11-3; no firm D call. The germline CDR1 and CDR2 sequences are SGHNT and YENEEA. Trimming stripped 5 bases from V and 0 bases from J, with 13 bases between. The CDR3 runs to 15 residues. CDR3 DNA sequence: TGTGCCAGCAGCCCCATTGACGGAGCTAACTATGGCTACACCTTC. It specifies CASSPIDGANYGYTF.

This sequence joins TRBV28 and TRBJ1-4; 7 bases are a match to TRBD1. This CDR3 comprises 14 residues. Unmatched junction bases numbered 5, after V lost 6 bases and J lost 4 bases. Germline values: CDR1 MDHEN, CDR2 SYDVKM. The CDR3 reads CASRRDRNNEKLFF. CDR3 DNA: TGTGCCAGCAGGCGGGACAGAAATAATGAAAAACTGTTTTTT.

The gene calls are TRBV28 and TRBJ2-3; D is possibly TRBD2 (5 bases). The CDR3 has 18 amino acids. CDR1 is MDHEN and CDR2 is SYDVKM in the germline V gene. V was shortened by 5 bases and J by 1 base, with 22 bases between the two germline ends. The CDR3 coding sequence is TGTGCCAGCAGTCCCCTCGGGTCGAGGGTCGAGGGCACAGATACGCAGTATTTT. Protein sequence: CASSPLGSRVEGTDTQYF.

The V and J genes are TRBV28 and TRBJ2-7, with TRBD1 identical over 9 bases. This CDR3 region has 17 residues. Germline lookup yields CDR1 MDHEN and CDR2 SYDVKM. Germline trimming cut 10 bases from V and 7 bases from J; bases unmatched to any gene: 23. CDR3: CANSLDHSGTGWGEQYF. The CDR3 bases are TGTGCCAACTCTTTAGACCACTCCGGGACAGGGTGGGGTGAGCAGTACTTC.

The rearrangement joins TRBV28 to TRBJ1-2; 7 bases align to TRBD1. The CDR3 length is 16 residues. V shed 3 bases, J shed 8 bases, and the junction held 15 bases outside the gene matches. Germline V gene lookup returns CDR1 MDHEN and CDR2 SYDVKM. For the CDR3, the DNA is TGTGCCAGCAGTTTTTTCCATCAGGCCCAGGGGGGCGGCTACACCTTC. Translated, it gives CASSFFHQAQGGGYTF.

This sequence joins TRBV13 and TRBJ2-2; D gene uncertain. CDR3 length: 14 amino acids. Trimming took off 7 bases at V and 4 bases at J, with 13 bases between the two ends. Germline loops: CDR1 PRHDT, CDR2 FYEKMQ (reference sequence). The CDR3 nucleotides are TGTGCCAGCAAACGGATAGCCGGCACCGGGGAGCTGTTTTTT. Translating gives CASKRIAGTGELFF.

V usage is TRBV11-3 and J usage is TRBJ2-7, with D perhaps matching TRBD2 (5 bases). The germline V gene encodes CDR1 SGHNT and CDR2 YENEEA. The CDR3 covers 14 residues. Trimming stripped 5 bases from V and 2 bases from J, with 13 bases between. CDR3 nucleotide sequence: TGTGCCAGCAGCCCGGGGTTCGGTCCCTACGAGCAGTACTTC. Amino acid sequence: CASSPGFGPYEQYF.

The rearrangement joins TRBV6-5 to TRBJ1-5, with D unresolved. The germline CDR1 and CDR2 sequences are MNHEY and SVGAGI. V lost 5 bases to trimming and J lost 4 bases, with 9 bases between them. This CDR3 contains 13 residues. The CDR3 region is CASSITFNQPQHF. DNA for the CDR3: TGTGCCAGCAGTATCACTTTTAATCAGCCCCAGCATTTT.

The rearrangement links TRBV29-1 to TRBJ1-2; TRBD1 aligns across 8 bases. CDR3 length: 13 amino acids. Germline CDR1 is SQVTM and CDR2 is ANQGSEA. The V segment lost 7 bases and the J segment 5 bases; nucleotides outside the gene matches: 9. For the CDR3, the DNA is TGCAGCGGAGGACAGGGCGGGTTGTATGGCTACACCTTC. Its translation is CSGGQGGLYGYTF. Combining the CDR3 with reference TRBV29-1 and TRBJ1-2 gives the whole variable domain SAVISQKPSRDICQRGTSLTIQCQVDSQVTMMFWYRQQPGQSLTLIATANQGSEATYESGFVIDKFPISRPNLTFSTLTVSNMSPEDSSIYLCSGGQGGLYGYTFGSGTRLTVV.

The genes are TRBV7-2 and TRBJ1-1, with D perhaps matching TRBD1 (5 bases). Germline V gene data show CDR1 as SGHTA and CDR2 as FQGNSA. Trimming shortened V by 1 base and J by 7 bases, and 10 bases separated the two germline ends. This CDR3 has 13 amino acids. The CDR3 nucleotides are TGTGCCAGCAGCTTAGGGTCCCAGGGTGAAGCTTTCTTT. Translation: CASSLGSQGEAFF. Full variable domain (missing parts from reference TRBV7-2 and TRBJ1-1): GAGVSQSPSNKVTEKGKDVELRCDPISGHTALYWYRQSLGQGLEFLIYFQGNSAPDKSGLPSDRFSAERTGGSVSTLTIQRTQQEDSAVYLCASSLGSQGEAFFGQGTRLTVV.

The chain recombines TRBV7-3 with TRBJ1-1, with D perhaps TRBD1 (6 bases). V lost 5 bases to trimming and J lost 0 bases, with 10 bases between them. Germline V gene data show CDR1 as SGHTA and CDR2 as FQGTGA. This CDR3 comprises 14 residues. This chain's CDR3 is CASSVGQMNTEAFF. In DNA form, the CDR3 reads TGTGCCAGCAGCGTTGGACAGATGAACACTGAAGCTTTCTTT.

This chain links TRBV5-6 with TRBJ1-4; D might be TRBD1 (5 bases). V was cut by 2 bases and J by 8 bases, with 16 bases left in between. The CDR3 has 15 residues. The V gene's germline CDR1 is SGHDT and CDR2 YYEEEE. Written as DNA, the CDR3 is TGTGCCAGCAGCTTAGGCGGGGGTTTGGGCGAAAAACTGTTTTTT. Its protein is CASSLGGGLGEKLFF.

The rearrangement joins TRBV12-5 to TRBJ2-2; no firm D call. Per the germline V gene, CDR1 is LGHNT and CDR2 is FRNRAP. The length of the CDR3 is 18 residues. V lost 3 bases, J lost 2 bases, and 19 bases lay in between. DNA of the CDR3: TGTGCTAGTGGTTTTCTATCAGGCGCCAGGCAAAACACCGGGGAGCTGTTTTTT. Its protein product is CASGFLSGARQNTGELFF.